This T cell receptor (beta chain) was identified in a study of blood T cell repertoires in COVID-19. V was trimmed by 4 bases and J by 4 bases, leaving 16 bases between them. CDR1 is MNHEY and CDR2 is SVGEGT in the germline V gene. The CDR3 is made up of 15 amino acids. The data were produced by immunoSEQ multiplex PCR, yet TCRdb's version contains in-frame clones alone and is incomplete. The profile covers fewer than 300,000 clones, with approximately 81% appearing a single time and over 2.5% taken by the ten largest. The origin of this receptor is a woman aged 55-69 years with active or convalescent COVID-19. The source material was peripheral blood. This chain uses TRBV6-2 or TRBV6-3 with TRBJ1-1, with D perhaps TRBD1 (6 bases). CDR3 loop: CASSSPTGSSTEAFF. CDR3 bases: TGTGCCAGCAGTTCCCCGACAGGATCTAGCACTGAAGCTTTCTTT.